This is a list of T cell receptor beta chains from one sample in a study of CD8+ T cells in alopecia areata. Libraries were prepared by immunoSEQ multiplex PCR; TCRdb keeps only in-frame clonotypes and omits some of them. Of 110,000 to 150,000 clones listed, roughly 62% were seen once; the top ten hold about 6%. Sequences were derived from CD4+ T cells sorted from blood, sampled at week 0. The receptor source for this set is a human donor with alopecia areata. Both conserved end residues are part of each CDR3. The D gene is left open where the match is weak. Part of the rows lack a size; the others show once, few, many or a class for expanded clones.

J gene: TRBJ1-5; V gene: TRBV23-1; clone size: -; D gene: -; CDR3 DNA: TGCGCCAGCAGTCGTTGGCAGCCCCAGCATTTT; CDR3 protein: CASSRWQPQHF
J gene: TRBJ2-7; V gene: TRBV23-1; clone size: -; D gene: -; CDR3 DNA: TGCGCCAGCAGTCGTGGAGAGCAGTACTTC; CDR3 protein: CASSRGEQYF
J gene: TRBJ2-6; V gene: TRBV25-1; clone size: -; D gene: TRBD1; CDR3 DNA: TGTGCCAGTCAACAGGGGCCCGGCTCTGGGGCCAACGTCCTGACTTTC; CDR3 protein: CASQQGPGSGANVLTF
J gene: TRBJ2-1; V gene: TRBV2; clone size: -; D gene: -; CDR3 DNA: TGTGCCAGCAGTGAACAGGGTGGTTATTATGAGCAGTTCTTC; CDR3 protein: CASSEQGGYYEQFF
J gene: TRBJ2-5; V gene: TRBV2; clone size: once; D gene: -; CDR3 DNA: TGTGCCAGCAGTGAAATAGGGGAAGAGACCCAGTACTTC; CDR3 protein: CASSEIGEETQYF
J gene: TRBJ1-2; V gene: TRBV25-1; clone size: -; D gene: -; CDR3 DNA: TGTGCCAGCAGTGATGGACAGCCCTATGGCTACACCTTC; CDR3 protein: CASSDGQPYGYTF
J gene: TRBJ2-5; V gene: TRBV30; clone size: once; D gene: -; CDR3 DNA: TGTGCCTGGAGTACACAGGGCGAGACCCAGTACTTC; CDR3 protein: CAWSTQGETQYF
J gene: TRBJ2-7; V gene: TRBV5-1; clone size: -; D gene: TRBD1; CDR3 DNA: TGCGCCAGCAGCTTGGCCGGGACAGGGGGCTACGAGCAGTACTTC; CDR3 protein: CASSLAGTGGYEQYF
J gene: TRBJ1-5; V gene: TRBV28; clone size: -; D gene: -; CDR3 DNA: TGTGCCAGCAGTTTAGGTACAGCGAGGAATCAGCCCCAGCATTTT; CDR3 protein: CASSLGTARNQPQHF
J gene: TRBJ2-5; V gene: TRBV29-1; clone size: -; D gene: TRBD2; CDR3 DNA: TGCAGCGTTCGCCCCGGGGGGTCTCCTCAAGAGACCCAGTACTTC; CDR3 protein: CSVRPGGSPQETQYF
J gene: TRBJ1-4; V gene: TRBV7-6; clone size: -; D gene: TRBD1; CDR3 DNA: TGTGCCAGCAGCCTTGTTGGGACAGTGAATGAAAAACTGTTTTTT; CDR3 protein: CASSLVGTVNEKLFF
J gene: TRBJ2-6; V gene: TRBV19; clone size: many; D gene: TRBD1; CDR3 DNA: TGTGCCAGTAGTGACGACAGGGGGCGGATATCTGGGGCCAACGTCCTGACTTTC; CDR3 protein: CASSDDRGRISGANVLTF
J gene: TRBJ1-1; V gene: TRBV29-1; clone size: -; D gene: TRBD1; CDR3 DNA: TGCAGCGTTGAAGGTGGGACAGCGGAGAACACTGAAGCTTTCTTT; CDR3 protein: CSVEGGTAENTEAFF
J gene: TRBJ1-1; V gene: TRBV5-1; clone size: -; D gene: -; CDR3 DNA: TGCGCCAGCAGCTTTGAGTTGGCGAACACTGAAGCTTTCTTT; CDR3 protein: CASSFELANTEAFF
J gene: TRBJ2-3; V gene: TRBV30; clone size: -; D gene: TRBD2; CDR3 DNA: TGTGCCTGGAGTTCATTAGCGGGGGGGCATCCAGATACGCAGTATTTT; CDR3 protein: CAWSSLAGGHPDTQYF
J gene: TRBJ1-5; V gene: TRBV7-9; clone size: -; D gene: -; CDR3 DNA: TGTGCCAGCAGCTTAGGAAATAGCAATCAGCCCCAGCATTTT; CDR3 protein: CASSLGNSNQPQHF
J gene: TRBJ1-2; V gene: TRBV30; clone size: -; D gene: TRBD1; CDR3 DNA: TGTGCCTGGATTCGAGGGGGCGCCGGCTATGGCTACACCTTC; CDR3 protein: CAWIRGGAGYGYTF
J gene: TRBJ2-3; V gene: TRBV9; clone size: -; D gene: -; CDR3 DNA: TGTGCCAGCAGCGTAGCTGACAGCACAGATACGCAGTATTTT; CDR3 protein: CASSVADSTDTQYF
J gene: TRBJ1-2; V gene: TRBV11-2; clone size: -; D gene: TRBD1; CDR3 DNA: TGTGCCAGCAGCTTAGACAGGGGGCTCTATGGCTACACCTTC; CDR3 protein: CASSLDRGLYGYTF
J gene: TRBJ2-7; V gene: TRBV5-1; clone size: once; D gene: -; CDR3 DNA: TGCGCCAGCAGCCCAGAAAGGGCCTCCTACGAGCAGTACTTC; CDR3 protein: CASSPERASYEQYF
J gene: TRBJ2-2; V gene: TRBV29-1; clone size: once; D gene: -; CDR3 DNA: TGCAGCGTTGGAGACCTCACCGGGGAGCTGTTTTTT; CDR3 protein: CSVGDLTGELFF
J gene: TRBJ2-4; V gene: TRBV9; clone size: -; D gene: -; CDR3 DNA: TGTGCCAGCAGCGCCGCTGGAACAAACATTCAGTACTTC; CDR3 protein: CASSAAGTNIQYF
J gene: TRBJ1-4; V gene: TRBV7-2; clone size: few; D gene: -; CDR3 DNA: TGTGCCAGCAGCTTACCTTCCGGGGGTGGGAAACTGTTTTTT; CDR3 protein: CASSLPSGGGKLFF
J gene: TRBJ1-1; V gene: TRBV5-1; clone size: -; D gene: -; CDR3 DNA: TGCGCCAGCACCTCCGATGGGAGGGGTAACACTGAAGCTTTCTTT; CDR3 protein: CASTSDGRGNTEAFF
J gene: TRBJ2-6; V gene: TRBV28; clone size: -; D gene: TRBD1; CDR3 DNA: TGTGCCAGCAAACAACAGGGGGCTGGGGCCAACGTCCTGACTTTC; CDR3 protein: CASKQQGAGANVLTF
J gene: TRBJ2-3; V gene: TRBV19; clone size: -; D gene: -; CDR3 DNA: TGTGCCCTCGGCGGGGAGGCAGATACGCAGTATTTT; CDR3 protein: CALGGEADTQYF
J gene: TRBJ1-6; V gene: TRBV30; clone size: once; D gene: -; CDR3 DNA: TGTGCCTGGAGTGTACTAATGGGGAATTCACCCCTCCACTTT; CDR3 protein: CAWSVLMGNSPLHF
J gene: TRBJ2-5; V gene: TRBV30; clone size: -; D gene: -; CDR3 DNA: TGTGCCTGGAGTGTAGTCCAGGGAGAGACCCAGTACTTC; CDR3 protein: CAWSVVQGETQYF
J gene: TRBJ2-2; V gene: TRBV18; clone size: few; D gene: -; CDR3 DNA: TGTGCCAGCCAAGGGGGACAGAACACCGGGGAGCTGTTTTTT; CDR3 protein: CASQGGQNTGELFF
J gene: TRBJ2-4; V gene: TRBV10-2; clone size: many; D gene: TRBD2; CDR3 DNA: TGCGCCAGCAGTTTAGCGGGGGGCCTAAACATTCAGTACTTC; CDR3 protein: CASSLAGGLNIQYF
J gene: TRBJ2-1; V gene: TRBV13; clone size: few; D gene: -; CDR3 DNA: TGTGCCAGCAGGGCAACTTCACTCAAAGGGTGGTTCTTC; CDR3 protein: CASRATSLKGWFF
J gene: TRBJ2-7; V gene: TRBV9; clone size: once; D gene: -; CDR3 DNA: TGTGCCAGCAGCCGGGGGCCCGTAACCTACGAGCAGTACTTC; CDR3 protein: CASSRGPVTYEQYF
J gene: TRBJ1-5; V gene: TRBV4-2; clone size: few; D gene: TRBD1; CDR3 DNA: TGTGCCAGCAGCTACGGGGGACAGAGCAATCAGCCCCAGCATTTT; CDR3 protein: CASSYGGQSNQPQHF
J gene: TRBJ1-2; V gene: TRBV30; clone size: -; D gene: -; CDR3 DNA: TGTGCCTGGAGGTTTCCGGGGGATGATGGCTACACCTTC; CDR3 protein: CAWRFPGDDGYTF
J gene: TRBJ2-2; V gene: TRBV7-2; clone size: few; D gene: -; CDR3 DNA: TGTGCCAGCAGCGTACGGGACACGTTATACACCGGGGAGCTGTTTTTT; CDR3 protein: CASSVRDTLYTGELFF
J gene: TRBJ1-5; V gene: TRBV6-1; clone size: -; D gene: TRBD1; CDR3 DNA: TGTGCCAGCAGTGGTTCTGCAGGGGGTAGCAATCAGCCCCAGCATTTT; CDR3 protein: CASSGSAGGSNQPQHF
J gene: TRBJ1-4; V gene: TRBV5-1; clone size: -; D gene: -; CDR3 DNA: TGCGCCAGCAGCCCCGGTGGGGTTTTCGAAAAACTGTTTTTT; CDR3 protein: CASSPGGVFEKLFF
J gene: TRBJ2-3; V gene: TRBV30; clone size: -; D gene: -; CDR3 DNA: TGTGCCTGCCCCGGCGCAGTCGGTAGCACAGATACGCAGTATTTT; CDR3 protein: CACPGAVGSTDTQYF
J gene: TRBJ2-7; V gene: TRBV29-1; clone size: -; D gene: TRBD1; CDR3 DNA: TGCAGCGTGGGGACAGGGGCCCCCTACGAGCAGTACTTC; CDR3 protein: CSVGTGAPYEQYF
J gene: TRBJ2-4; V gene: TRBV6-5; clone size: few; D gene: -; CDR3 DNA: TGTGCCAGCAGTTACGTGGCGGAGAATCAGTACTTC; CDR3 protein: CASSYVAENQYF
J gene: TRBJ2-7; V gene: TRBV9; clone size: -; D gene: -; CDR3 DNA: TGTGCCAGCAGCGTAGATTCTCAGGGGACCTACGAGCAGTACTTC; CDR3 protein: CASSVDSQGTYEQYF
J gene: TRBJ2-7; V gene: TRBV27; clone size: -; D gene: -; CDR3 DNA: TGTGCCAGCAGTTTATGGCAGGGGGGCCGATGGGAGCAGTACTTC; CDR3 protein: CASSLWQGGRWEQYF
J gene: TRBJ1-1; V gene: TRBV15; clone size: -; D gene: TRBD1; CDR3 DNA: TGTGCCACCAGCATCCCCAGGACAGGGGGCACTGAAGCTTTCTTT; CDR3 protein: CATSIPRTGGTEAFF
J gene: TRBJ2-5; V gene: TRBV27; clone size: -; D gene: -; CDR3 DNA: TGTGCCAGCAGTTTCGTTGGCCGGGAGACCCAGTACTTC; CDR3 protein: CASSFVGRETQYF
J gene: TRBJ1-5; V gene: TRBV29-1; clone size: once; D gene: -; CDR3 DNA: TGCAGCGTTAAACAGGGAGGCAATCAGCCCCAGCATTTT; CDR3 protein: CSVKQGGNQPQHF